The 19 T cell receptor beta chains listed next were all sequenced from one sample in a study of patients and donors after allogeneic stem cell transplantation. TCRdb redid the calling of the RT-PCR reads with MiXCR, one entry per CDR3 protein. The table has approximately 200,000 distinct CDR3 sequences, 41% seen once. The sequenced material came from blood, either unsorted or a sorted T cell fraction (not recorded which). Receptors were obtained from a human donor who was either an allogeneic HSCT recipient or a stem cell or donor lymphocyte infusion donor (not recorded which). It is not recorded whose cells these are; they may come from a transplant donor.

This chain links TRBV7-2 with TRBJ2-1; D is perhaps TRBD1 (6 bases). Between the trimmed V and J ends, which lost 5 bases and 9 bases, there was a span of 23 bases. The germline CDR1 and CDR2 sequences are SGHTA and FQGNSA. This CDR3 has 16 amino acids. The CDR3 nucleotides are TGTGCCAGCAGCCGATCGAGGGGGACAAGGGGCCTTGAGCAGTTCTTC. Its translation: CASSRSRGTRGLEQFF.

The genes are TRBV6-5 and TRBJ2-2; D might be TRBD1 (7 bases). Germline V gene lookup returns CDR1 MNHEY and CDR2 SVGAGI. The CDR3 has 16 residues. V was cut by 8 bases and J by 5 bases, with 21 bases left in between. This chain's CDR3 is CASARGSGGYTGELFF. The CDR3 DNA follows: TGTGCCAGCGCCAGGGGCTCAGGGGGGTATACCGGGGAGCTGTTTTTT.

The V gene is TRBV4-3, the J gene TRBJ2-5, with D perhaps given as TRBD1 or TRBD2 (5 bases each). The CDR3 contains 15 residues. V lost 1 base, J lost 5 bases, and 14 bases lay in between. The germline V gene encodes CDR1 LGHNA and CDR2 YSLEER. CDR3 sequence: CASSQALGEWETQYF. In nucleotides, the CDR3 is TGCGCCAGCAGCCAAGCTTTGGGGGAGTGGGAGACCCAGTACTTC.

In this sample, this clonotype turned up a few times. This chain links TRBV7-2 with TRBJ1-2; no firm D call. This CDR3 comprises 14 residues. Deletions cut 3 bases from V and 2 bases from J, with 10 bases between. Germline V gene lookup returns CDR1 SGHTA and CDR2 FQGNSA. The CDR3: CASSLSGGNYGYTF. The CDR3 region has the DNA TGTGCCAGCAGCTTGTCAGGCGGCAACTATGGCTACACCTTC.

This clonotype was seen a few times. This rearrangement joins TRBV14 to TRBJ2-7, with 9 bases matching TRBD2. CDR3 length equals 19 residues. Germline V gene data show CDR1 as SGHDN and CDR2 as FVKESK. The V and J ends lost 0 bases and 0 bases, in that order; junction bases with no gene match: 12. This chain's CDR3 is CASSQDRGSGSLSSYEQYF. CDR3 bases: TGTGCCAGCAGCCAAGATCGCGGTAGCGGGAGCCTTAGCTCCTACGAGCAGTACTTC.

The V call is TRBV10-3, the J call TRBJ1-3; 7 bases match TRBD1. The CDR3 runs to 13 residues. Germline values: CDR1 ENHRY, CDR2 SYGVKD. J was trimmed by 0 bases and V by 10 bases; bases with no gene match: 3. The CDR3 DNA reads as TGTGCCACCCGGGACAGCTCTGGAAACACCATATATTTT. Amino acid sequence: CATRDSSGNTIYF.

The V gene is TRBV6-1, the J gene TRBJ2-5, with TRBD1 as a possible D gene (5 bases). Germline V gene data show CDR1 as MNHNS and CDR2 as SASEGT. V was shortened by 5 bases and J by 3 bases, with 13 bases between the two germline ends. The length of the CDR3 is 14 residues. Written as DNA, the CDR3 is TGTGCCAGCAGTCCCGACAGTACCGAAGAGACCCAGTACTTC. It yields the protein CASSPDSTEETQYF.

The V gene is TRBV5-4, the J gene TRBJ1-6, with TRBD1 matching over 9 bases. This CDR3 is built from 16 residues. The germline V gene encodes CDR1 SGHNT and CDR2 YYREEE (reference sequence). V was clipped by 4 bases and J by 7 bases; unmatched bases: 9. The CDR3, as DNA: TGTGCCAGCAGCCTCCATCGGGACAGGGTGAATTCACCCCTCCACTTT. This encodes CASSLHRDRVNSPLHF.

This clonotype turned up a few times. The CDR3 region has the DNA TGCGCCAGCAGGCTAACGGAAATTATAAACACTGAAGCTTTCTTT. As protein: CASRLTEIINTEAFF. This sequence joins TRBV4-1 and TRBJ1-1, with D unclear. Germline V gene data show CDR1 as MGHRA and CDR2 as YSYEKL. Trimming pared 6 bases from V and 2 bases from J, leaving 16 bases between. The CDR3 has 15 amino acids.

V is TRBV24-1 and J is TRBJ2-1, with 10 positions matching TRBD2. Germline trimming cut 3 bases from V and 6 bases from J; bases unmatched to any gene: 4. CDR3 length: 15 residues. Germline loops: CDR1 KGHDR, CDR2 SFDVKD. Here the CDR3 DNA reads TGTGCCACCAGTGATACTAGCGGGGCCTCCAATGAGCAGTTCTTC. It is translated as CATSDTSGASNEQFF.

The sample holds many counts of this clonotype. The chain uses TRBV4-2 and TRBJ1-2; D ambiguous. The germline V and J ends were trimmed by 1 base and 7 bases, with 10 bases remaining between them. The V gene's germline CDR1 is LGHNA and CDR2 YNFKEQ. This CDR3 contains 13 residues. The CDR3 DNA reads TGTGCCAGCAGCCAAGGACACAGTTCTGGCTACACCTTC. Encoded protein: CASSQGHSSGYTF.

This clonotype appeared a few times. Here the CDR3 reads CASSYVQAEGGYTF. The CDR3 nucleotides are TGTGCCAGCAGTTACGTCCAGGCCGAGGGTGGCTACACCTTC. This chain connects TRBV6-5 to TRBJ1-2; no definite D call. CDR1 MNHEY and CDR2 SVGAGI come from the germline V gene. The CDR3 is made up of 14 amino acids. Trimming took off 2 bases at V and 7 bases at J, with 14 bases between the two ends.

The rearrangement links TRBV14 to TRBJ2-5, with unresolved D. The CDR3 covers 12 residues. The V end was cut by 6 bases, the J end by 7 bases, with 12 bases between. Germline CDR1 and CDR2: SGHDN and FVKESK. The CDR3 protein is CASSAYLGTQYF. CDR3 nucleotide sequence: TGTGCCAGCAGTGCTTACTTGGGGACCCAGTACTTC.

V gene TRBV20-1 combines with J gene TRBJ2-1; 9 bases are shared with TRBD2. The CDR3 covers 13 residues. J gave up 2 bases and V 5 bases, and 1 base lay outside the gene matches. Germline V gene lookup returns CDR1 DFQATT and CDR2 SNEGSKA (reference sequence). CDR3 sequence (DNA): TGCAGTGCTGGACTAGCGACCTACAATGAGCAGTTCTTC. The encoded protein is CSAGLATYNEQFF.

The chain carries TRBV15 and TRBJ1-5, with a possible D match to TRBD1 (5 bases). Trimming removed 0 bases from V and 6 bases from J, with 12 bases in between. The germline CDR1 and CDR2 sequences are LNHNV and YYDKDF (reference sequence). The CDR3 totals 15 residues. The DNA for the CDR3 is TGTGCCACCAGCAGAGACCCTGGCAGGGTTCAGCCCCAGCATTTT. As protein: CATSRDPGRVQPQHF.

This clonotype was seen many times. The chain links TRBV2 to TRBJ1-5; D is perhaps TRBD1 (5 bases). The CDR3 runs 16 residues. The germline V gene encodes CDR1 SNHLY and CDR2 FYNNEI. Trimming left V 6 bases short and J 2 bases short, with 17 bases between. This CDR3 is CASSGPPGGGNQPQHF. In DNA form, the CDR3 reads TGTGCCAGCAGCGGCCCACCTGGGGGGGGCAATCAGCCCCAGCATTTT.

V usage is TRBV7-6 and J usage is TRBJ1-4; 11 bases fit TRBD1. Germline CDR1 and CDR2: SGHVS and FNYEAQ. This CDR3 has 17 amino acids. V gave up 4 bases and J gave up 6 bases; unmatched junction bases: 10. CDR3 nucleotide sequence: TGTGCCAGCAGCTCACTTTGGACAGGGGGCGAGGATGAAAAACTGTTTTTT. It encodes CASSSLWTGGEDEKLFF.

The rearrangement joins TRBV12-3 or TRBV12-4 to TRBJ1-5; unclear D gene. The V end lost 7 bases, the J end lost 5 bases, and 9 bases lay between the germline ends. The CDR3 sequence is 12 residues long. As DNA, the CDR3 is TGTGCCAGCACTACAGTTGATCAGCCCCAGCATTTT. Translating it yields CASTTVDQPQHF.

The rearrangement uses TRBV2 and TRBJ1-3; D perhaps matches TRBD1 (5 bases). Germline-derived CDR1 and CDR2 are SNHLY and FYNNEI. This CDR3 region has 18 residues. Trimming took off 2 bases at V and 0 bases at J, with 17 bases between the two ends. DNA of the CDR3: TGTGCCAGCAGTGAAAGTGGACATTTAGCCCACTCTGGAAACACCATATATTTT. Translating gives CASSESGHLAHSGNTIYF.